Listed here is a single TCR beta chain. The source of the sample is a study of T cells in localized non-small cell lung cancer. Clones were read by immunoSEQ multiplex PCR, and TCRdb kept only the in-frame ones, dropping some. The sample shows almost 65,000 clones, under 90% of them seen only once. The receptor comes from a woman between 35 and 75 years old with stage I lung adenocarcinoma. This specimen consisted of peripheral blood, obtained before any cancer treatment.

This CDR3 is CATSRVTGGAVDTQYF. CDR3 nucleotide sequence: TGTGCCACCAGCAGAGTTACCGGGGGGGCCGTCGATACGCAGTATTTT. The J gene is TRBJ2-3, the V gene TRBV15, with 8 bases matching TRBD2. This CDR3 is built from 16 residues. Germline trimming cut 1 base from V and 6 bases from J; bases unmatched to any gene: 9. CDR1 is LNHNV and CDR2 is YYDKDF in the germline V gene (reference sequence). Filled out from reference TRBV15 and TRBJ2-3, the complete variable domain reads DAMVIQNPRYQVTQFGKPVTLSCSQTLNHNVMYWYQQKSSQAPKLLFHYYDKDFNNEADTPDNFQSRRPNTSFCFLDIRSPGLGDTAMYLCATSRVTGGAVDTQYFGPGTRLTVL.